This TCR beta chain stems from a study of T cell responses to AZD1222 COVID-19 vaccine. Study observations and caveats: An increase in Spike-specific TCR breadth and depth was observed after two AZD1222 doses. Dominant CD4 TCR responses targeted spike regions 160-218 and 743-854. Epitopes outside B.1.351 and B.1.1.7 mutated regions reportedly drew nearly half of spike TCRs.

Profiling relied on immunoSEQ multiplex PCR, and the TCRdb table lists in-frame clones only, not all of them. The repertoire holds about 85,000 clones, with approximately 89% as singletons. Trimming removed 1 base at V and 6 bases at J, with 11 bases between. This CDR3 has 14 residues. Germline V gives CDR1 LNHDA, CDR2 SQIVND (reference sequence). Turning to this clone: Its specificity is not known.

The receptor was isolated from an adult who received the AZD1222 COVID-19 vaccine. The chain uses TRBV19 and TRBJ2-3, with D possibly being TRBD1 or TRBD2 (6 bases each). The sample was peripheral blood, taken 28 days after the second AZD1222 dose. The CDR3 region is CASSIGTGRDTQYF. CDR3 sequence (DNA): TGTGCCAGTAGTATAGGTACAGGGAGGGATACGCAGTATTTT.